What follows are 24 T cell receptor beta chains derived from one specimen sequenced in a study of beta chain features in type 1 diabetes. Reverse transcription of all isolated RNA meant that expressed TCRB transcripts were sequenced. The protocol was immunoSEQ multiplex PCR, while the TCRdb copy is restricted to in-frame clones and leaves out a portion. Counted here are 110,000 to 150,000 clones, around 7% occurring once; the ten biggest clones make up 1.4%. Sequenced: central memory CD4+ T cells from blood. The source of these receptors is a woman in her twenties or thirties in good health.

The chain employs TRBV29-1 and TRBJ2-7, with D tentatively TRBD2 (5 bases). The germline CDR1 and CDR2 sequences are SQVTM and ANQGSEA. V was pared by 4 bases and J by 3 bases, with 16 bases between. The CDR3 spans 14 residues. The CDR3 loop reads CSVARERGYYEQYF. CDR3 nucleotides: TGCAGCGTTGCAAGGGAAAGAGGGTACTACGAGCAGTACTTC.

This clone was seen at least ten times. The gene calls are TRBV18 and TRBJ2-3; D gene uncertain. Trimming pared 3 bases from V and 6 bases from J, leaving 10 bases between. The CDR3 spans 13 residues. The germline V gene has CDR1 KGHSH and CDR2 LQKENI. CDR3 loop: CASSPIPRDTQYF. The CDR3 region has the DNA TGTGCCAGCTCACCGATACCCCGGGATACGCAGTATTTT.

The chain is built from TRBV23-1 and TRBJ2-2, with 9 nucleotides matching TRBD1. TRBV23-1 is reported as an ORF; its role is uncertain. The CDR3 is made up of 16 amino acids. V trimming: 2 bases; J trimming: 0 bases; junction bases outside the gene matches: 1. CDR3 sequence: CASSQNRGPNTGELFF. The CDR3 region has the DNA TGCGCCAGCAGTCAAAACAGGGGGCCGAACACCGGGGAGCTGTTTTTT.

This clone was observed many times. This sequence joins TRBV2 and TRBJ2-4; weak D call: TRBD1 (5 bases). V dropped 4 bases and J dropped 12 bases, with 16 bases sitting between them. In germline, CDR1 is SNHLY, CDR2 FYNNEI. The CDR3 has 13 amino acids. The CDR3 loop is CASSGSAGIDQYF. CDR3 DNA sequence: TGTGCCAGCAGTGGAAGTGCAGGGATTGATCAGTACTTC. The entire variable domain, with the rest obtained from reference TRBV2 and TRBJ2-4, is as follows: EPEVTQTPSHQVTQMGQEVILRCVPISNHLYFYWYRQILGQKVEFLVSFYNNEISEKSEIFDDQFSVERPDGSNFTLKIRSTKLEDSAMYFCASSGSAGIDQYFGAGTRLSVL.

This clone was detected a few times. V usage is TRBV18 and J usage is TRBJ2-3, with a possible D match to TRBD1 (6 bases). Germline CDR1 reads KGHSH; CDR2 reads LQKENI. The CDR3 length is 16 residues. V lost 0 bases to trimming and J lost 0 bases, with 10 bases between them. CDR3 coding DNA: TGTGCCAGCTCACCACCCCAGGGGCCTAGCACAGATACGCAGTATTTT. Translated: CASSPPQGPSTDTQYF. The full variable domain, in which reference TRBV18 and TRBJ2-3 provide the parts outside the CDR3, is NAGVMQNPRHLVRRRGQEARLRCSPMKGHSHVYWYRQLPEEGLKFMVYLQKENIIDESGMPKERFSAEFPKEGPSILRIQQVVRGDSAAYFCASSPPQGPSTDTQYFGPGTRLTVL.

This sequence joins TRBV2 and TRBJ2-2; 8 positions agree with TRBD2. The CDR3 extends over 16 amino acids. The V and J ends lost 3 bases and 4 bases, in that order; junction bases with no gene match: 7. CDR1 SNHLY and CDR2 FYNNEI come from the germline V gene. DNA for the CDR3: TGTGCCAGCAGTGAGTCCGGGACTAGATCCACCGGGGAGCTGTTTTTT. Protein product: CASSESGTRSTGELFF.

The V and J genes are TRBV19 and TRBJ2-3, with 11 bases aligning to TRBD2. Unmatched junction bases numbered 4, after V lost 5 bases and J lost 0 bases. Germline values: CDR1 LNHDA, CDR2 SQIVND (reference sequence). The CDR3 is made up of 16 amino acids. The CDR3 sequence: CASSLRTSGSTDTQYF. The CDR3 DNA reads as TGTGCCAGTAGTCTCCGGACTAGCGGGAGCACAGATACGCAGTATTTT.

This clone was observed at least ten times. The chain joins TRBV4-3 to TRBJ2-1, with 11 bases matching TRBD2. The CDR3 has 16 amino acids. J was trimmed by 10 bases and V by 0 bases; bases with no gene match: 8. From germline, CDR1 is LGHNA and CDR2 YSLEER. CDR3 in DNA: TGCGCCAGCAGCCAAGATTTAGGGATAGCGGGAGGGGAGCAGTTCTTC. The encoded protein is CASSQDLGIAGGEQFF.

The V and J genes are TRBV4-3 and TRBJ1-5; D remains ambiguous. Germline CDR1 is LGHNA and CDR2 is YSLEER. The V and J ends lost 0 bases and 3 bases respectively, with 9 bases between them. This CDR3 region has 15 residues. CDR3 sequence reads: CASSQDWADNQPQHF. The DNA for the CDR3 is TGCGCCAGCAGCCAAGATTGGGCAGACAATCAGCCCCAGCATTTT.

The rearrangement uses TRBV11-3 and TRBJ2-1; D unresolved. This CDR3 contains 15 residues. CDR1 is SGHNT, CDR2 YENEEA, per germline. Trimming took 5 bases from V and 0 from J, leaving 11 bases between them. As DNA, the CDR3 is TGTGCCAGCAGCCAAGATGGCGGCTCCTACAATGAGCAGTTCTTC. It encodes CASSQDGGSYNEQFF.

The CDR3 sequence: CATRTSQGANTEAFF. CDR3 bases: TGTGCCACCCGCACCTCTCAGGGCGCGAACACTGAAGCTTTCTTT. The chain links TRBV19 to TRBJ1-1; a weak D match, TRBD1 (5 bases). From germline, CDR1 is LNHDA and CDR2 SQIVND (reference sequence). Between the trimmed V and J ends, which lost 10 bases and 1 base, there was a span of 19 bases. There are 15 residues in the CDR3.

As to this clone: Other DNA sequences in the same sample also yield this CDR3. The V gene is TRBV18, the J gene TRBJ2-7; D gene unclear. The CDR3 extends over 13 amino acids. Germline V gives CDR1 KGHSH, CDR2 LQKENI. V was clipped by 3 bases and J by 0 bases, with 6 bases between them. The CDR3 coding sequence is TGTGCCAGCTCACCGACTTCCTCCTACGAGCAGTACTTC. The encoded protein is CASSPTSSYEQYF.

The V and J genes are TRBV5-4 and TRBJ1-5; D uncertain. Trimming cost V 3 bases and J 1 base, with 17 bases left between them. Germline V lookup: CDR1 SGHNT, CDR2 YYREEE (reference sequence). The CDR3 totals 17 residues. Written as DNA, the CDR3 is TGTGCCAGCAGCTCCGAGCCGGGTAGAGGGAGCAATCAGCCCCAGCATTTT. Protein sequence: CASSSEPGRGSNQPQHF.

This clone was seen more than once but under ten times. V is TRBV28 and J is TRBJ2-7, with 7 positions matching TRBD2. Germline CDR1 reads MDHEN; CDR2 reads SYDVKM. The CDR3 sequence is 14 residues long. With V trimmed by 5 bases and J by 4 bases, 8 bases remained unmatched. The CDR3 DNA reads as TGTGCCAGCAGTGAGACTAGCAGGCCGTACGAGCAGTACTTC. Protein: CASSETSRPYEQYF.

The chain has TRBV28 and TRBJ1-5; D is uncertain. The CDR3 sequence is 15 residues long. CDR1 MDHEN and CDR2 SYDVKM come from the germline V gene. V lost 8 bases and J lost 9, with 23 bases in between. The CDR3 DNA follows: TGTGCCAGCGGTATTATGATGGGCGACGGTAGGCCCCAGCATTTT. It specifies CASGIMMGDGRPQHF. Together with reference TRBV28 and TRBJ1-5, the CDR3 gives the full variable domain: DVKVTQSSRYLVKRTGEKVFLECVQDMDHENMFWYRQDPGLGLRLIYFSYDVKMKEKGDIPEGYSVSREKKERFSLILESASTNQTSMYLCASGIMMGDGRPQHFGDGTRLSIL.

The chain carries TRBV5-6 and TRBJ2-7; D unclear. Trimming took off 2 bases at V and 3 bases at J, with 18 bases between the two ends. Germline V gives CDR1 SGHDT, CDR2 YYEEEE. The CDR3 length is 16 residues. DNA for the CDR3: TGTGCCAGCAGCTTAACCCAGTCTAGACTGTACTACGAGCAGTACTTC. Translated: CASSLTQSRLYYEQYF.

This chain links TRBV27 with TRBJ2-1, with D possibly being TRBD2 (5 bases). Deletions cut 8 bases from V and 0 bases from J, with 20 bases between. Germline V gene data show CDR1 as MNHEY and CDR2 as SMNVEV (reference sequence). The CDR3 is 17 amino acids. The CDR3: CASHDRKLGSSYNEQFF. The CDR3, as DNA: TGTGCCAGCCACGACCGAAAACTGGGGAGCTCCTACAATGAGCAGTTCTTC.

This clone has only a few counts. The chain is built from TRBV6-1 and TRBJ2-7, with a possible D match to TRBD2 (7 bases). CDR3 size: 14 residues. Trimming took off 6 bases at V and 0 bases at J, with 12 bases between the two ends. The germline V gene encodes CDR1 MNHNS and CDR2 SASEGT. The CDR3 protein is CASSGGLSSYEQYF. CDR3 sequence (DNA): TGTGCCAGCAGCGGGGGGCTGAGCTCCTACGAGCAGTACTTC.

This clone was detected only a few times. The chain links TRBV4-3 to TRBJ2-3, with 8 positions matching TRBD1. Germline V gives CDR1 LGHNA, CDR2 YSLEER. Trimming at V came to 6 bases and at J to 0 bases, leaving 5 bases not matched to a gene. The CDR3 is made up of 15 amino acids. In nucleotides, the CDR3 is TGCGCCAGCAGTGCGGACAGGGCGAGCACAGATACGCAGTATTTT. As protein: CASSADRASTDTQYF.

This clone was observed a handful of times. This chain's CDR3 is CASRLTGPYGYTF. For the CDR3, the DNA is TGTGCCAGCAGGTTGACAGGACCCTATGGCTACACCTTC. The rearrangement links TRBV7-3 to TRBJ1-2; possibly TRBD1 for D (6 bases). CDR3 length: 13 amino acids. Germline CDR1 SGHTA, CDR2 FQGTGA. Trimming stripped 6 bases from V and 4 bases from J, with 12 bases between.

This clone was recorded many times. The chain has TRBV7-9 and TRBJ1-1; 7 nucleotides line up with TRBD1. CDR1 and CDR2 from the germline V gene are SEHNR and FQNEAQ (reference sequence). CDR3 length equals 15 residues. J gave up 5 bases and V 6 bases, and 12 bases lay outside the gene matches. The CDR3 sequence is CASRPKDRLGTEAFF. The CDR3 nucleotides are TGTGCCAGCAGACCAAAGGACAGGCTAGGGACTGAAGCTTTCTTT.

This clone was seen more than once but under ten times. The gene calls are TRBV7-8 and TRBJ2-1; 8 positions match TRBD2. Germline CDR1 is SGHVS and CDR2 is FQNEAQ. Trimming removed 7 bases from V and 2 bases from J; junction bases left unmatched: 10. The CDR3 is made up of 16 amino acids. The CDR3 loop is CASIPSVGRAYNEQFF. CDR3 nucleotide sequence: TGTGCCAGCATTCCGTCCGTCGGGAGGGCCTACAATGAGCAGTTCTTC.

A few counts support this clone. The rearrangement uses TRBV2 and TRBJ2-1; TRBD2 aligns across 8 bases. The CDR3 loop spans 14 amino acids. The junction had 3 bases not matched to a gene; V was cut back by 8 bases and J by 0 bases. In germline, CDR1 is SNHLY, CDR2 FYNNEI. This chain's CDR3 is CASASGSSYNEQFF. The DNA of the CDR3 is TGTGCCAGCGCGAGCGGGAGCTCCTACAATGAGCAGTTCTTC.

In its sample, this clone was seen a few times. This sequence joins TRBV20-1 and TRBJ2-1; a weak D match, TRBD2 (6 bases). Germline lookup yields CDR1 DFQATT and CDR2 SNEGSKA (reference sequence). The CDR3 runs to 11 residues. Deletions cut 7 bases from V and 8 bases from J, with 12 bases between. CDR3: CSVREWYEQFF. In DNA, the CDR3 is TGCAGTGTTCGGGAGTGGTATGAGCAGTTCTTC.